These 4 T cell receptor beta chains were all obtained from the same sample, sequenced in a study of control samples from healthy donors and cancer patients. Profiling relied on immunoSEQ multiplex PCR, and the TCRdb table lists in-frame clones only, not all of them. The profile covers 110,000 or so clones, with about 83% appearing a single time and approximately 13% taken by the ten largest. Sequenced input: blood. The receptors derive from a woman in her forties or fifties in good health.

The V call is TRBV7-9, the J call TRBJ1-4, with D maybe TRBD1 (6 bases). Trimming shortened V by 3 bases and J by 7 bases, and 12 bases separated the two germline ends. The CDR3 length is 14 residues. Per germline, CDR1 SEHNR and CDR2 FQNEAQ (reference sequence). The CDR3, as DNA: TGTGCCAGCAGCTTCACCAGGGGAGGTGAAAAACTGTTTTTT. Encoded protein: CASSFTRGGEKLFF.

The rearrangement uses TRBV7-8 and TRBJ1-5, with D uncertain. CDR3 length equals 19 residues. Germline CDR1 and CDR2: SGHVS and FQNEAQ. Trimming stripped 0 bases from V and 2 bases from J, with 20 bases between. CDR3 in DNA: TGTGCCAGCAGCTTAGCGGAGGTAGACGTTTGGATTGGCAATCAGCCCCAGCATTTT. Translated: CASSLAEVDVWIGNQPQHF.

The chain combines TRBV13 with TRBJ1-1; maybe TRBD1 (5 bases). Germline CDR1 is PRHDT and CDR2 is FYEKMQ (reference sequence). Trimming removed 8 bases at V and 1 base at J, with 17 bases between. This CDR3 is 15 amino acids long. The CDR3 protein is CASPGRKNRNTEAFF. CDR3 sequence (DNA): TGTGCCAGCCCGGGACGGAAGAATCGGAACACTGAAGCTTTCTTT.

V is TRBV7-9 and J is TRBJ2-3; TRBD2 agrees at 7 bases. The CDR3 covers 14 residues. J was trimmed by 2 bases and V by 5 bases; bases with no gene match: 4. CDR1 is SEHNR, CDR2 FQNEAQ, per germline (reference sequence). CDR3 nucleotide sequence: TGTGCCAGCAGCCGGGACTACCACACAGATACGCAGTATTTT. Translation: CASSRDYHTDTQYF.